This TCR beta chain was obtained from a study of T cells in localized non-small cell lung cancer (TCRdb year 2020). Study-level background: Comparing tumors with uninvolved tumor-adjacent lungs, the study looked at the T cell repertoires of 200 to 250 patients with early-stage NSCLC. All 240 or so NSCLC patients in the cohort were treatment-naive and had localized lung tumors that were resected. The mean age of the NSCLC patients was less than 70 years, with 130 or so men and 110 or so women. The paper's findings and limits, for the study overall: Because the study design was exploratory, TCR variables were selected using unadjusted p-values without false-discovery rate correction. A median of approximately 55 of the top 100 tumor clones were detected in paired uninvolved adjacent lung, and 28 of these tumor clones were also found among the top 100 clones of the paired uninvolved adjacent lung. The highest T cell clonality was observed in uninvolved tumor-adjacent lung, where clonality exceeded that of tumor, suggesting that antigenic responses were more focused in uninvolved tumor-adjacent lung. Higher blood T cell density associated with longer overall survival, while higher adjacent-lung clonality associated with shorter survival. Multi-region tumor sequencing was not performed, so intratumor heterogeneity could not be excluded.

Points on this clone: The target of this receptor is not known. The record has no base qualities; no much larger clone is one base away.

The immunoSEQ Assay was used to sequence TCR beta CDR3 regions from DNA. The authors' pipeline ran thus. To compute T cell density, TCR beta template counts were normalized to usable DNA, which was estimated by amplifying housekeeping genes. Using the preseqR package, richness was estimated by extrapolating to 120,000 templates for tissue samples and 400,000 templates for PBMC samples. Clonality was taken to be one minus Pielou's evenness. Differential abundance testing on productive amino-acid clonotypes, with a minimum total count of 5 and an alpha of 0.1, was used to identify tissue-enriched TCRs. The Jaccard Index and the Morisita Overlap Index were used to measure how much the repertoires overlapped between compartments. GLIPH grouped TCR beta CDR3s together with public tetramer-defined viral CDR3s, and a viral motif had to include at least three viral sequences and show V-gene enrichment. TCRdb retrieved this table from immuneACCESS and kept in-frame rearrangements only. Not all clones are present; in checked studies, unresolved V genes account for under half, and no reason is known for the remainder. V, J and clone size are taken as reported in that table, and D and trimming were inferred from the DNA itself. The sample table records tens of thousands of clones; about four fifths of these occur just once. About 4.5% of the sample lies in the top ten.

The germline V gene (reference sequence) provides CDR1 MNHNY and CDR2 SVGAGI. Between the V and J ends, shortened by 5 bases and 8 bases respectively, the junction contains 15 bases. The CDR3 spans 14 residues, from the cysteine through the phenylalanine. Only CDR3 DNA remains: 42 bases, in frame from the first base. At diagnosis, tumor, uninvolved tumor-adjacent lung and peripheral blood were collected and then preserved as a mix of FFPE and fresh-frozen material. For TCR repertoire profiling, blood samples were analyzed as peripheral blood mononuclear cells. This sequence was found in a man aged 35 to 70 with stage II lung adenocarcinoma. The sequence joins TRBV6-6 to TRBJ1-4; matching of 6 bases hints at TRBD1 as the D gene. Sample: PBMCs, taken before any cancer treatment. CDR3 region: CASSPGQQREKLFF. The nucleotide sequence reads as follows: TGTGCCAGCAGTCCTGGACAGCAAAGGGAAAAACTGTTTTTT.